A single sample gave rise to the 21 T cell receptor beta chains below, sequenced in a study of blood T cell repertoires in COVID-19. Sequencing was performed with immunoSEQ multiplex PCR; in TCRdb, only in-frame clones are kept and a portion is missing. The sample shows over 90,000 clones, 84% of them seen only once. Sequenced: peripheral blood. All receptors derive from a human donor in a cohort sampled during active COVID-19.

This clone was detected once. The rearrangement uses TRBV5-4 and TRBJ2-7, with 8 bases matching TRBD1. The junction had 7 bases not matched to a gene; V was cut back by 4 bases and J by 4 bases. The CDR3 loop spans 14 amino acids. Germline V gives CDR1 SGHNT, CDR2 YYREEE (reference sequence). CDR3 in DNA: TGTGCCAGCAGCACGGGACAGGTAGCGTACGAGCAGTACTTC. As protein: CASSTGQVAYEQYF.

V usage is TRBV27 and J usage is TRBJ1-2; possible D gene TRBD1, 5 bases. The germline V and J ends were trimmed by 0 bases and 1 base, with 9 bases remaining between them. Germline CDR1 is MNHEY and CDR2 is SMNVEV (reference sequence). The CDR3 runs 15 residues. CDR3 region: CASSLSTAINYGYTF. The CDR3 DNA reads as TGTGCCAGCAGTTTATCGACAGCTATTAACTATGGCTACACCTTC.

The chain couples TRBV10-3 to TRBJ1-1; 9 bases agree with TRBD1. V lost 2 bases and J lost 6; bases outside the gene matches: 4. Germline loops: CDR1 ENHRY, CDR2 SYGVKD. CDR3 length: 14 residues. The CDR3 nucleotides read TGTGCCATCAGTGAGCAAACAGGGGGCCCTGAAGCTTTCTTT. Protein: CAISEQTGGPEAFF.

V and J are TRBV5-1 and TRBJ1-1; D remains unclear. V lost 1 base to trimming and J lost 1 base, with 11 bases between them. Germline V gene sequence: CDR1 SGHRS, CDR2 YFSETQ. The CDR3 spans 15 residues. CDR3 protein: CASSLIARGNTEAFF. In DNA form, the CDR3 reads TGCGCCAGCAGCTTGATTGCGCGGGGGAACACTGAAGCTTTCTTT.

The sample holds one count of this clone. The chain links TRBV7-2 to TRBJ2-7; tentatively, D is TRBD1 (6 bases). There are 13 residues in the CDR3. In germline, CDR1 is SGHTA, CDR2 FQGNSA. Deletions cut 2 bases from V and 4 bases from J, with 9 bases between. CDR3 bases: TGTGCCAGCAGCTTAACAGGGTTTTACGAGCAGTACTTC. Translating it yields CASSLTGFYEQYF.

The chain employs TRBV11-3 and TRBJ2-3; 9 bases line up with TRBD2. The CDR3 sequence is 16 residues long. The ends lost 1 base at V and 4 bases at J; junction bases unmatched: 6. Germline CDR1 and CDR2: SGHNT and YENEEA. The CDR3 coding sequence is TGTGCCAGCAGCTTAGGAGGCGGGGGGGCTCCAGATACGCAGTATTTT. Protein: CASSLGGGGAPDTQYF.

The chain links TRBV30 to TRBJ1-1; D gene unclear. Trimming cost V 4 bases and J 1 base, with 10 bases left between them. The CDR3 extends over 13 amino acids. Germline CDR1 GTSNPN, CDR2 SVGIG (reference sequence). The CDR3 nucleotides read TGTGCCTGGACCATCGCAGAGAACACTGAAGCTTTCTTT. This sequence encodes CAWTIAENTEAFF.

The chain links TRBV19 to TRBJ2-5, with D perhaps matching TRBD2 (5 bases). Germline CDR1 is LNHDA and CDR2 is SQIVND (reference sequence). The length of the CDR3 is 16 residues. V was trimmed by 3 bases and J by 5 bases, leaving 19 bases between them. Here the CDR3 DNA reads TGTGCCAGTAGTATCCGGACTCCCCAAGGTCGGGAGACCCAGTACTTC. It is translated as CASSIRTPQGRETQYF.

The chain is built from TRBV5-4 and TRBJ2-3, with a tentative D call TRBD2 (5 bases). Germline V lookup: CDR1 SGHNT, CDR2 YYREEE (reference sequence). CDR3 size: 15 residues. Trimming stripped 2 bases from V and 2 bases from J, with 12 bases between. The CDR3 loop reads CASSFPSLYTDTQYF. The CDR3 region has the DNA TGTGCCAGCAGCTTCCCTAGCCTATACACAGATACGCAGTATTTT.

V is TRBV9 and J is TRBJ2-2, with 11 nucleotides matching TRBD2. The ends lost 6 bases at V and 5 bases at J; junction bases unmatched: 15. This CDR3 contains 18 residues. Germline CDR1 SGDLS, CDR2 YYNGEE. The CDR3 loop reads CASNEFGTSGGTTGELFF. The CDR3 coding sequence is TGTGCCAGCAACGAATTTGGGACTAGCGGAGGAACTACCGGGGAGCTGTTTTTT.

The CDR3 nucleotides are TGTGCCAGTAGTATAGCGGGCAGGGGTTATGGCACTGAAGCTTTCTTT. Translation: CASSIAGRGYGTEAFF. The chain employs TRBV19 and TRBJ1-1, with a tentative D call TRBD1 (6 bases). Trimming left V 1 base short and J 4 bases short, with 16 bases between. This CDR3 contains 16 residues. The germline gives CDR1 LNHDA, CDR2 SQIVND (reference sequence).

This chain connects TRBV2 to TRBJ1-1; D may be TRBD1 (6 bases). This CDR3 has 14 amino acids. The V and J ends lost 7 bases and 4 bases respectively, with 16 bases between them. CDR1 SNHLY and CDR2 FYNNEI come from the germline V gene. The CDR3 DNA reads TGTGCCAGCAAACCTAGCGGGGGGCCCACTGAAGCTTTCTTT. This codes for CASKPSGGPTEAFF. The whole variable domain, remainder taken from reference TRBV2 and TRBJ1-1, is EPEVTQTPSHQVTQMGQEVILRCVPISNHLYFYWYRQILGQKVEFLVSFYNNEISEKSEIFDDQFSVERPDGSNFTLKIRSTKLEDSAMYFCASKPSGGPTEAFFGQGTRLTVV.

The chain combines TRBV2 with TRBJ1-5; D possibly corresponds to TRBD1 (5 bases). CDR3 length: 15 amino acids. Per germline, CDR1 SNHLY and CDR2 FYNNEI. The V and J ends lost 0 bases and 6 bases respectively, with 12 bases between them. CDR3 amino acids: CASSEARQGFQPQHF. The CDR3 DNA reads as TGTGCCAGCAGTGAAGCGCGGCAGGGATTTCAGCCCCAGCATTTT.

In DNA form, the CDR3 reads TGTGCCAGCAGCTTGGGTAGCGGGGGCCGCACAGATACGCAGTATTTT. Protein sequence: CASSLGSGGRTDTQYF. This rearrangement joins TRBV5-8 to TRBJ2-3; the match to TRBD2 covers 9 bases. Germline trimming cut 0 bases from V and 1 base from J; bases unmatched to any gene: 3. Germline V gives CDR1 SGHTS, CDR2 YDEGEE. This CDR3 spans 16 amino acids.

The chain recombines TRBV4-3 with TRBJ2-6; D is unresolved. CDR1 is LGHNA and CDR2 is YSLEER in the germline V gene. The CDR3 contains 16 residues. V lost 0 bases and J lost 4, with 10 bases in between. CDR3 DNA sequence: TGCGCCAGCAGCCAAGATTTAGGAGAGGGGGCCAACGTCCTGACTTTC. Protein product: CASSQDLGEGANVLTF.

This sequence joins TRBV10-3 and TRBJ2-2, with TRBD2 as a possible D gene (6 bases). The CDR3 is 15 residues long. Per germline, CDR1 ENHRY and CDR2 SYGVKD. V lost 6 bases, J lost 4 bases, and 15 bases lay in between. This CDR3 reads CAISGTGSGTGELFF. The CDR3 region has the DNA TGTGCCATCAGCGGAACCGGGAGCGGCACCGGGGAGCTGTTTTTT.

The chain recombines TRBV9 with TRBJ1-2; D unresolved. Looked up from germline, CDR1 is SGDLS and CDR2 is YYNGEE. The V gene lost 4 bases and the J gene lost 4 bases, with 11 bases spanning the gap. CDR3 length equals 13 residues. The CDR3 is CASSLQAGYGYTF. The CDR3 DNA reads TGTGCCAGCAGCCTCCAGGCGGGCTATGGCTACACCTTC.

J is TRBJ2-5 and V is TRBV7-2; 8 positions match TRBD2. The CDR3 is made up of 14 amino acids. CDR1 is SGHTA, CDR2 FQGNSA, per germline. V trimming: 5 bases; J trimming: 0 bases; junction bases outside the gene matches: 2. CDR3 sequence reads: CASSALADQETQYF. CDR3 DNA sequence: TGTGCCAGCAGCGCACTAGCGGACCAAGAGACCCAGTACTTC.

The chain employs TRBV7-8 and TRBJ2-1; 12 bases agree with TRBD2. The CDR3 runs 21 residues. Losses at the gene ends were 5 bases for V and 0 bases for J; bases not matched to a gene: 17. Germline V lookup: CDR1 SGHVS, CDR2 FQNEAQ. The CDR3 loop is CASSRRTSGATFRSSYNEQFF. The CDR3 nucleotides read TGTGCCAGCAGCCGAAGGACTAGCGGGGCAACTTTTCGAAGCTCCTACAATGAGCAGTTCTTC.

This clone has a single count. The sample has other DNA sequences that encode this CDR3 too. J is TRBJ2-1 and V is TRBV27; 7 bases map to TRBD1. Germline V lookup: CDR1 MNHEY, CDR2 SMNVEV (reference sequence). The CDR3 loop spans 15 amino acids. V was clipped by 4 bases and J by 3 bases; unmatched bases: 6. The CDR3: CASSSPRQGYNEQFF. The CDR3 DNA reads as TGTGCCAGCAGTTCCCCGAGACAGGGCTACAATGAGCAGTTCTTC.

This clone showed up just a few times. The chain recombines TRBV11-2 with TRBJ2-7; D might be TRBD1 (5 bases). The CDR3 is 14 residues long. V lost 5 bases and J lost 3, with 14 bases in between. CDR1 SGHAT and CDR2 FQNNGV come from the germline V gene. CDR3 bases: TGTGCCAGCAGCCCCCTCCAGGGCTACTACGAGCAGTACTTC. Translation: CASSPLQGYYEQYF.